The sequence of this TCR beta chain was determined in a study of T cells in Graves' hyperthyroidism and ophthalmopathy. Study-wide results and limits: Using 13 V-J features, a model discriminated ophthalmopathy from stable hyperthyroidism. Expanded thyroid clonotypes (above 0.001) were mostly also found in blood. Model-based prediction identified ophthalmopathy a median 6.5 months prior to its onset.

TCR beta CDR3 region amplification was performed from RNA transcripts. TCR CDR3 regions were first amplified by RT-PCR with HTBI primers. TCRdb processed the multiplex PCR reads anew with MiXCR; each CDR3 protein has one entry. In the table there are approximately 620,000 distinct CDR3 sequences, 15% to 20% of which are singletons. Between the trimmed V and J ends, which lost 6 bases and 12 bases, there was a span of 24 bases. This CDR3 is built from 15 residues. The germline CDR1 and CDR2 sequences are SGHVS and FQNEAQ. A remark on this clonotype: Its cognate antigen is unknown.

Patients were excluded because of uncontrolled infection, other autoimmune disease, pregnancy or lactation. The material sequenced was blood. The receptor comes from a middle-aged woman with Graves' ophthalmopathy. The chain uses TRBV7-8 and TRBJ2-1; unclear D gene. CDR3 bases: TGTGCCAGCAGTCTAGAATACCCCGCTCAACTGGGGCAGTTCTTC. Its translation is CASSLEYPAQLGQFF.